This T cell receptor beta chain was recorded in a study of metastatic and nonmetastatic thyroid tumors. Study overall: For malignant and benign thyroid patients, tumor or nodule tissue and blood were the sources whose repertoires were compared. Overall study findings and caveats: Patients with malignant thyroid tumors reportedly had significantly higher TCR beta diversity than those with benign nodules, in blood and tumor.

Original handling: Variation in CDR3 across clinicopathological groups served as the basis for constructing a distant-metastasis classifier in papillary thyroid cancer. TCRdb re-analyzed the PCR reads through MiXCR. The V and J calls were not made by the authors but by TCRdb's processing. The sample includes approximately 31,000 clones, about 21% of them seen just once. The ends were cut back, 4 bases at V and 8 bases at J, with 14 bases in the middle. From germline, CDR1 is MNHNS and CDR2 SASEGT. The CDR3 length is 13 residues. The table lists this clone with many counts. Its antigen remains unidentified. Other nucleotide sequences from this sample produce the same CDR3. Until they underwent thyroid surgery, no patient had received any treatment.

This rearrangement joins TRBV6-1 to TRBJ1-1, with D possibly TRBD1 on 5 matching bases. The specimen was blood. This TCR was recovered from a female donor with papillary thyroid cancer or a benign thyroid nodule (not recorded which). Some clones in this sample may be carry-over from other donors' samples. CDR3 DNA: TGTGCCAGCAGTGCGAATTGGGGGACCGAAGCTTTCTTT. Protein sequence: CASSANWGTEAFF.